The sequence of this TCR beta chain was determined in a study of blood T cell repertoires in COVID-19. This table comes from immunoSEQ multiplex PCR, and its TCRdb copy is limited to in-frame clones, with some not included. The profile shows some 250,000 clones, 85% to 90% of them singletons. Participant reports of clinical history set cohort assignment. In Cohort 3, a recovered donor had either two negative PCRs, clearance, or symptom resolution. The CDR3 extends over 18 amino acids. Germline CDR1 reads LGHDT; CDR2 reads YNNKEL (reference sequence). Trimming at V came to 4 bases and at J to 1 base, leaving 10 bases not matched to a gene.

The chain is built from TRBV3-1 (or the pseudogene TRBV3-2) and TRBJ2-5; the match to TRBD2 covers 12 bases. The sequencing sample was made of PBMCs or T cells enriched from blood (not recorded which). This sequence originates from a young man who had recovered from COVID-19. CDR3 nucleotide sequence: TGTGCCAGCAGCCTGGTACTAGCGGGGGGATACATCCAAGAGACCCAGTACTTC. It specifies CASSLVLAGGYIQETQYF.